This T cell receptor (beta chain) was captured in a study of blood T cell repertoires in COVID-19. Study summary: Sources were T cells, B-cell-depleted T cells, or PBMCs; the material itself was cDNA or gDNA.

Between the trimmed V and J ends, which lost 0 bases and 4 bases, there was a span of 18 bases. There are 17 residues in the CDR3. Germline CDR1 and CDR2: MNHEY and SVGEGT. The authors' processing: For nucleated cells, counts were estimated from reference gene primer amplification. Using immunoSEQ multiplex PCR, the repertoire was profiled, and TCRdb retains in-frame clones only, with some absent. V and J calls and clone size are as listed in that table; D and trimming were resolved from the DNA. The table has fewer than 300,000 clones, about nine tenths seen once. All enrollees were about 18 to 90 years old and from some 24 US areas. Membership in each cohort depended on participant-reported clinical history.

Sequenced input: PBMCs or T cells enriched from blood (not recorded which). The chain couples TRBV6-2 or TRBV6-3 to TRBJ1-1; D gene uncertain. The sequence was collected from a woman between 25 and 40 years old who had recovered from COVID-19. CDR3 sequence reads: CASSYSRGWERGTEAFF. DNA of the CDR3: TGTGCCAGCAGTTACTCGAGAGGGTGGGAGAGAGGCACTGAAGCTTTCTTT.